Shown below are 18 T cell receptor beta chains from a single sample sequenced in a study of T cell repertoires in cytomegalovirus infection. MiXCR, applied by TCRdb to the reads, yields one record per CDR3 protein. Here the sample spans a few hundred thousand distinct CDR3 sequences, about a quarter being singletons. Material for sequencing was PBMCs. Receptor source: a human donor in good health (CMV status not recorded). Some clones in this sample may be carry-over from other donors' samples.

This clonotype showed up just a few times. This chain connects TRBV27 to TRBJ2-3; the match to TRBD1 covers 9 bases. This CDR3 contains 18 residues. Germline values: CDR1 MNHEY, CDR2 SMNVEV (reference sequence). The V and J ends lost 6 bases and 2 bases, in that order; junction bases with no gene match: 15. The CDR3 loop is CASRRTGVDGGSTDTQYF. CDR3 DNA: TGTGCCAGCAGACGGACAGGGGTTGACGGCGGCTCCACAGATACGCAGTATTTT.

In the case of this clonotype: The junction and the germline gene differ at one end; a read error may be behind it. Written as DNA, the CDR3 is TGCGCCAGCAGTGAGGCCCTGGGGGGGGGCAAGCAGCCCCAGCATTTT. Encoded protein: CASSEALGGGKQPQHF. V gene TRBV10-2 combines with J gene TRBJ1-5; possible D gene TRBD1, 6 bases. This CDR3 spans 16 amino acids. The germline CDR1 and CDR2 sequences are WSHSY and SAAADI.

The V call is TRBV7-3, the J call TRBJ2-6; D unclear. This CDR3 region has 15 residues. Trimming shortened V by 2 bases and J by 4 bases, and 9 bases separated the two germline ends. The germline CDR1 and CDR2 sequences are SGHTA and FQGTGA. The CDR3 region is CASSLGVLGANVLTF. CDR3 in DNA: TGTGCCAGCAGCTTAGGGGTTTTAGGGGCCAACGTCCTGACTTTC.

This clonotype was counted between two and nine times. The J gene is TRBJ2-1, the V gene TRBV19; 7 nucleotides agree with TRBD1. The junction had 10 bases not matched to a gene; V was cut back by 7 bases and J by 4 bases. There are 15 residues in the CDR3. CDR1 is LNHDA and CDR2 is SQIVND in the germline V gene (reference sequence). The CDR3 reads CASKPTGDWYNEQFF. The CDR3 DNA follows: TGTGCCAGTAAACCTACAGGGGATTGGTACAATGAGCAGTTCTTC.

The chain links TRBV28 to TRBJ1-6; a weak D match, TRBD1 (6 bases). The CDR3 spans 14 residues. V shed 2 bases and J shed 7 bases, with 9 bases lying between them. In germline, CDR1 is MDHEN, CDR2 SYDVKM. The CDR3 is CASSLSQGNSPLHF. The CDR3, as DNA: TGTGCCAGCAGTTTAAGTCAGGGGAATTCACCCCTCCACTTT.

As concerns this clonotype: This may be a read error, as it is one base from a much larger clone. The rearrangement joins TRBV5-6 to TRBJ2-2; D uncertain. Per germline, CDR1 SGHDT and CDR2 YYEEEE. V shed 0 bases and J shed 0 bases, with 6 bases lying between them. This CDR3 comprises 15 residues. CDR3 amino acids: CASSLEGPNTGELFF. The CDR3 DNA reads TGTGCCAGCAGCTTGGAAGGGCCGAACACCGGGGAGCTGTTTTTT. The full variable domain, in which reference TRBV5-6 and TRBJ2-2 provide the parts outside the CDR3, is DAGVTQSPTHLIKTRGQQVTLRCSPKSGHDTVSWYQQALGQGPQFIFQYYEEEERQRGNFPDRFSGHQFPNYSSELNVNALLLGDSALYLCASSLEGPNTGELFFGEGSRLTVL.

This clonotype occurred many times. The CDR3 region is CASSQQGGFGEKLFF. CDR3 DNA sequence: TGTGCCAGCAGCCAACAGGGGGGATTTGGTGAAAAACTGTTTTTT. This chain uses TRBV7-2 with TRBJ1-4; 8 positions match TRBD1. The CDR3 runs to 15 residues. The germline V gene encodes CDR1 SGHTA and CDR2 FQGNSA. Trimming at V came to 5 bases and at J to 7 bases, leaving 9 bases not matched to a gene.

This clonotype was counted only a few times. The chain uses TRBV20-1 and TRBJ2-3, with D hard to call. The CDR3 runs to 15 residues. CDR1 is DFQATT, CDR2 SNEGSKA, per germline (reference sequence). The V gene lost 3 bases and the J gene lost 2 bases, with 15 bases spanning the gap. CDR3 in DNA: TGCAGTGCTAGGCCGGGCCAAAGTTTCACAGATACGCAGTATTTT. It yields the protein CSARPGQSFTDTQYF.

The rearrangement links TRBV28 to TRBJ2-4; no clear D. The germline V and J ends were trimmed by 5 bases and 7 bases, with 18 bases remaining between them. CDR3 size: 15 residues. Germline V gene sequence: CDR1 MDHEN, CDR2 SYDVKM. CDR3 region: CASSQPRGIDNIQYF. DNA of the CDR3: TGTGCCAGCAGTCAACCCCGTGGAATAGACAACATTCAGTACTTC.

This clonotype was observed a few times. This rearrangement joins TRBV29-1 to TRBJ1-1, with D hard to call. This CDR3 region has 16 residues. V dropped 4 bases and J dropped 5 bases, with 23 bases sitting between them. CDR1 and CDR2 from the germline V gene are SQVTM and ANQGSEA. The CDR3 region has the DNA TGCAGCGTTGCTCGAATTCGCCCAGACGCGCGTACTGAAGCTTTCTTT. Translation: CSVARIRPDARTEAFF.

V and J are TRBV12-3 or TRBV12-4 and TRBJ2-7; TRBD2 agrees at 10 bases. This CDR3 is built from 15 residues. V was pared by 2 bases and J by 5 bases, with 6 bases of the junction left unmatched. The CDR3 loop reads CASSLRSSGRDEQYF. In DNA, the CDR3 is TGTGCCAGCAGTTTAAGATCTAGCGGGAGAGACGAGCAGTACTTC.

There are a few counts of this clonotype. The CDR3: CASSQEKLAPGELFF. The CDR3 bases are TGCGCCAGCAGCCAAGAAAAACTAGCGCCCGGGGAGCTGTTTTTT. This chain joins TRBV4-1 and TRBJ2-2; 7 bases align to TRBD2. The CDR3 runs 15 residues. Germline V gene lookup returns CDR1 MGHRA and CDR2 YSYEKL. V was pared by 0 bases and J by 6 bases, with 4 bases of the junction left unmatched.

The V call is TRBV4-1, the J call TRBJ2-1; tentatively, D is TRBD2 (6 bases). CDR1 and CDR2 from the germline V gene are MGHRA and YSYEKL. The CDR3 is made up of 19 amino acids. The ends were cut back, 0 bases at V and 0 bases at J, with 18 bases in the middle. In nucleotides, the CDR3 is TGCGCCAGCAGCCAAGACCCACCTAGGACTATAAGCTCCTACAATGAGCAGTTCTTC. Translated, it gives CASSQDPPRTISSYNEQFF.

The chain carries TRBV7-9 and TRBJ2-5; D remains ambiguous. The V end lost 2 bases, the J end lost 1 base, and 8 bases lay between the germline ends. The CDR3 length is 14 residues. CDR1 SEHNR and CDR2 FQNEAQ come from the germline V gene (reference sequence). The CDR3 here is CASSLIASQETQYF. As DNA, the CDR3 is TGTGCCAGCAGCTTAATCGCCAGCCAAGAGACCCAGTACTTC.

Points on this clonotype: The conserved closing phenylalanine or tryptophan is absent in this CDR3, likely reflecting a read error. The gene calls are TRBV7-2 and TRBJ1-6; D is undetermined. The V gene lost 6 bases and the J gene lost 6 bases, with 9 bases spanning the gap. Germline V gene lookup returns CDR1 SGHTA and CDR2 FQGNSA. CDR3 length: 13 residues. CDR3 loop: CASRDGFNSPLHL. The CDR3 nucleotides are TGTGCCAGCAGGGACGGATTTAATTCACCCCTCCACCTT.

This clonotype was detected ten times or more. J is TRBJ2-3 and V is TRBV7-8; TRBD1 is a possible D gene (5 bases). Trimming took 1 base from V and 5 from J, leaving 10 bases between them. Germline lookup yields CDR1 SGHVS and CDR2 FQNEAQ. This CDR3 has 14 amino acids. CDR3 nucleotides: TGTGCCAGCAGCTTAGAGGGGCTGAGAGATACGCAGTATTTT. Protein: CASSLEGLRDTQYF.

Many counts were recorded for this clonotype. The chain joins TRBV7-2 to TRBJ2-5; 13 bases are a match to TRBD2. This CDR3 has 18 residues. Per the germline V gene, CDR1 is SGHTA and CDR2 is FQGNSA. V was clipped by 5 bases and J by 1 base; unmatched bases: 10. CDR3 residues: CASSRLGTSGTIQETQYF. CDR3 DNA: TGTGCCAGCAGCCGACTTGGGACTAGCGGGACAATCCAAGAGACCCAGTACTTC.

The J gene is TRBJ2-5, the V gene TRBV12-3 or TRBV12-4; maybe TRBD1 (6 bases). This CDR3 region has 15 residues. Trimming stripped 6 bases from V and 3 bases from J, with 17 bases between. The CDR3 DNA is TGTGCCAGCAGACTCCGGTCCAGGGGCGAAGAGACCCAGTACTTC. Translating it yields CASRLRSRGEETQYF.